The rows below give T cell receptor beta chains drawn from one sample of a study of OX40 agonist ivuxolimab in advanced cancers. TCRdb's copy holds only in-frame clones and misses some; the assay was immunoSEQ multiplex PCR. The data hold about 160,000 clones, with approximately 94% observed a single time. The sample consisted of CD4+ or CD8+ T cells sorted from blood, taken in a trial of the OX40 agonist ivuxolimab. The receptors derive from an adult with an advanced solid tumor such as melanoma, head and neck, liver or kidney cancer. Each CDR3 is given with its conserved first and last residue. Fields, in order: J gene, V gene, D gene, CDR3 protein, CDR3 DNA. A D gene is named only where the DNA matches it firmly.

TRBJ1-1	TRBV5-6	.	CASSSQTGLDTEAFF	TGTGCCAGCAGCAGTCAAACAGGGTTGGACACTGAAGCTTTCTTT
TRBJ2-7	TRBV4-2	.	CASSQDGRSYEQYF	TGTGCCAGCAGCCAAGATGGGAGGAGCTACGAGCAGTACTTC
TRBJ2-1	TRBV15	.	CATSRAWDGQFF	TGTGCCACCAGCAGAGCATGGGATGGCCAGTTCTTC
TRBJ2-3	TRBV27	.	CASSPYRGFGDTQYF	TGTGCCAGCAGTCCATATCGCGGGTTCGGGGATACGCAGTATTTT
TRBJ1-4	TRBV7-2	.	CASSRGRYEKLFF	TGTGCCAGCAGCCGCGGCCGGTATGAAAAACTGTTTTTT
TRBJ1-5	TRBV18	.	CASSRQDPNQPQHF	TGTGCCAGCTCACGACAGGACCCCAATCAGCCCCAGCATTTT
TRBJ1-1	TRBV11-2	.	CASNPMSGMNTEAFF	TGTGCCAGCAACCCCATGTCCGGGATGAACACTGAAGCTTTCTTT
TRBJ2-4	TRBV7-2	.	CASSLSGALAKNIQYF	TGTGCCAGCAGCTTATCAGGGGCCCTAGCCAAAAACATTCAGTACTTC
TRBJ1-1	TRBV19	.	CASSLIAGANTEAFF	TGTGCCAGTAGTCTCATTGCGGGGGCGAACACTGAAGCTTTCTTT
TRBJ2-1	TRBV4-2	.	CASSLERQGFPGLASYNEQFF	TGTGCCAGCAGCCTAGAGAGACAGGGTTTTCCAGGACTAGCCTCCTACAATGAGCAGTTCTTC
TRBJ1-1	TRBV30	.	CAWGQGWATEAFF	TGTGCCTGGGGTCAGGGATGGGCCACTGAAGCTTTCTTT
TRBJ1-1	TRBV9	TRBD1	CASSGPGGVTEAFF	TGTGCCAGCAGCGGTCCAGGGGGCGTCACTGAAGCTTTCTTT
TRBJ2-4	TRBV5-4	.	CASSPQTGGLAKNIQYF	TGTGCCAGCAGCCCACAGACCGGGGGTTTAGCCAAAAACATTCAGTACTTC
TRBJ1-2	TRBV30	.	CAWSVSYGYTF	TGTGCCTGGAGTGTAAGCTATGGCTACACCTTC
TRBJ1-5	TRBV5-1	.	CASSPGGTVYQPQHF	TGCGCCAGCAGCCCCGGGGGGACGGTGTACCAGCCCCAGCATTTT